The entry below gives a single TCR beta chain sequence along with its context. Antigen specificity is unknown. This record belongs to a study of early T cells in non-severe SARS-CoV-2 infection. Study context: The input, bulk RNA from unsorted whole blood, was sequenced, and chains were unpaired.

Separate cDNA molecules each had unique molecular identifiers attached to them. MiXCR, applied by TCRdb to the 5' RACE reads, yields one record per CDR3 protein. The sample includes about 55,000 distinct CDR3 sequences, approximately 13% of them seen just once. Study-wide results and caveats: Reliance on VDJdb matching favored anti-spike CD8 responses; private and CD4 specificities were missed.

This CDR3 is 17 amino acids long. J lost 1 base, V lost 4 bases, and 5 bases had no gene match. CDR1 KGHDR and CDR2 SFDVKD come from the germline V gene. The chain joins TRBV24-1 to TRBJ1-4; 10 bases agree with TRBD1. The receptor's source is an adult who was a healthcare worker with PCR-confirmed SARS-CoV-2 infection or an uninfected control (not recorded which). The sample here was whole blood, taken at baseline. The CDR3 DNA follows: TGTGCCACCAGTGACCGAGGACAGGGGGTAACTAATGAAAAACTGTTTTTT. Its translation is CATSDRGQGVTNEKLFF.